The next 24 T cell receptor beta chains were all read from a single sample in a study of CD8 T cells in Susac syndrome. The RNA input was about 0.5 to 1 ug, and it was reverse transcribed with random hexamers. TCRdb re-analysed the immunoSEQ multiplex PCR reads in MiXCR, keeping a single row per CDR3 protein. The sample lists over 150,000 distinct CDR3 sequences, around 96% occurring once. The sequencing sample was made of CD4+ T cells from PBMCs. All receptors derive from a human donor with multiple sclerosis.

This clonotype has only one observation. This chain joins TRBV27 and TRBJ1-3; the match to TRBD1 covers 8 bases. In germline, CDR1 is MNHEY, CDR2 SMNVEV (reference sequence). The ends lost 10 bases at V and 0 bases at J; junction bases unmatched: 11. The CDR3 contains 16 residues. In nucleotides, the CDR3 is TGTGCCACCAAATCCGGGACAGGACACTCTGGAAACACCATATATTTT. Translated, it gives CATKSGTGHSGNTIYF.

V gene TRBV5-1 combines with J gene TRBJ2-1; D gene unclear. V was pared by 4 bases and J by 6 bases, with 11 bases between. Germline V lookup: CDR1 SGHRS, CDR2 YFSETQ. CDR3 length equals 13 residues. CDR3 nucleotides: TGCGCCAGCAGCCCCAACGTTGGCAATGAGCAGTTCTTC. It yields the protein CASSPNVGNEQFF.

V is TRBV12-5 and J is TRBJ2-1; 10 bases are shared with TRBD2. Trimming removed 1 base from V and 8 bases from J; junction bases left unmatched: 5. Germline CDR1 is LGHNT and CDR2 is FRNRAP. The CDR3 is made up of 15 amino acids. The CDR3 loop is CASGLGLAGAHEQFF. The DNA for the CDR3 is TGTGCTAGTGGTTTGGGGCTAGCGGGAGCGCATGAGCAGTTCTTC.

V and J are TRBV20-1 and TRBJ2-3; the match to TRBD2 covers 7 bases. Per the germline V gene, CDR1 is DFQATT and CDR2 is SNEGSKA (reference sequence). The CDR3 totals 14 residues. V lost 3 bases and J lost 6; bases outside the gene matches: 9. The CDR3 nucleotides read TGCAGTGCTAGGGACCGCCGACTAGCCGATACGCAGTATTTT. It encodes CSARDRRLADTQYF.

CDR3 sequence (DNA): TGCAGCGTGGCACCGGGACGGGCTTTAGCTTTCTTT. Its translation is CSVAPGRALAFF. V gene TRBV29-1 combines with J gene TRBJ1-1; tentative D call: TRBD1 (5 bases). The CDR3 consists of 12 residues. Trimming pared 6 bases from V and 10 bases from J, leaving 18 bases between. In germline, CDR1 is SQVTM, CDR2 ANQGSEA.

This clonotype has just one count. V and J are TRBV29-1 and TRBJ1-2; the match to TRBD1 covers 7 bases. Germline V gene lookup returns CDR1 SQVTM and CDR2 ANQGSEA. The CDR3 loop spans 16 amino acids. V shed 6 bases, J shed 6 bases, and the junction held 19 bases outside the gene matches. Written as DNA, the CDR3 is TGCAGCGTCCCCAGGAAAATTCCACAGGGGACCAATGGCTACACCTTC. Its translation is CSVPRKIPQGTNGYTF.

This chain uses TRBV29-1 with TRBJ2-7; possibly TRBD1 for D (5 bases). V was clipped by 4 bases and J by 0 bases, with 10 bases between them. CDR1 SQVTM and CDR2 ANQGSEA come from the germline V gene. The CDR3 covers 13 residues. CDR3 protein: CSVVRQISYEQYF. CDR3 bases: TGCAGCGTTGTTAGACAGATCTCCTACGAGCAGTACTTC.

The chain recombines TRBV29-1 with TRBJ1-1, with D perhaps TRBD1 (5 bases). Germline lookup yields CDR1 SQVTM and CDR2 ANQGSEA. The CDR3 totals 15 residues. Deletions cut 4 bases from V and 0 bases from J, with 15 bases between. CDR3 region: CSVGLGWGMNTEAFF. DNA for the CDR3: TGCAGCGTTGGGTTGGGTTGGGGGATGAACACTGAAGCTTTCTTT.

The chain links TRBV9 to TRBJ2-5; 9 bases agree with TRBD2. Losses at the gene ends were 0 bases for V and 5 bases for J; bases not matched to a gene: 2. CDR3 size: 14 residues. Per the germline V gene, CDR1 is SGDLS and CDR2 is YYNGEE. Here the CDR3 DNA reads TGTGCCAGCAGCGTAGCTAGCGGGGCTGAGACCCAGTACTTC. As protein: CASSVASGAETQYF.

The chain carries TRBV14 and TRBJ2-5, with D tentatively TRBD2 (5 bases). There are 15 residues in the CDR3. Germline V gene lookup returns CDR1 SGHDN and CDR2 FVKESK. Between the trimmed V and J ends, which lost 4 bases and 4 bases, there was a span of 16 bases. The DNA for the CDR3 is TGTGCCAGCAGCCGGACGGGAAGGGCACGAGAGACCCAGTACTTC. This encodes CASSRTGRARETQYF.

This clonotype was observed a few times. The chain employs TRBV24-1 and TRBJ2-1, with 8 nucleotides matching TRBD1. V shed 2 bases and J 9 bases; nucleotides not matched to a gene: 5. CDR3 size: 14 residues. Per the germline V gene, CDR1 is KGHDR and CDR2 is SFDVKD. The CDR3: CATSDSDRGGEQFF. The CDR3 DNA sequence: TGTGCCACCAGTGATTCCGACAGGGGCGGTGAGCAGTTCTTC.

The CDR3, as DNA: TGTGCTAGTGGTTCCCCCTCCTTGCTCGAGCAGTACTTC. Protein sequence: CASGSPSLLEQYF. V usage is TRBV12-5 and J usage is TRBJ2-7; D call uncertain. CDR1 is LGHNT and CDR2 is FRNRAP in the germline V gene. Trimming removed 4 bases from V and 6 bases from J, with 13 bases in between. CDR3 size: 13 residues.

This chain's CDR3 is CASNLIAGGPHNEQFF. DNA of the CDR3: TGTGCCAGCAACCTCATAGCGGGGGGGCCCCACAATGAGCAGTTCTTC. J is TRBJ2-1 and V is TRBV5-4; 11 bases fit TRBD2. The V segment lost 6 bases and the J segment 5 bases; nucleotides outside the gene matches: 10. The CDR3 covers 16 residues. Per germline, CDR1 SGHNT and CDR2 YYREEE (reference sequence).

The DNA for the CDR3 is TGTGCCAGCAGGCCTACCGGACTCCTCAATGAGCAGTTCTTC. Translating gives CASRPTGLLNEQFF. The gene calls are TRBV3-1 and TRBJ2-1; possible D gene TRBD2, 5 bases. V was trimmed by 6 bases and J by 6 bases, leaving 15 bases between them. The CDR3 has 14 amino acids. The germline V gene has CDR1 LGHDT and CDR2 YNNKEL (reference sequence).

J is TRBJ2-1 and V is TRBV30; D remains unclear. CDR1 and CDR2 from the germline V gene are GTSNPN and SVGIG (reference sequence). This CDR3 region has 14 residues. V lost 0 bases and J lost 5, with 11 bases in between. CDR3 sequence (DNA): TGTGCCTGGAGTGTTGGGCTATCCCACAATGAGCAGTTCTTC. Amino acid sequence: CAWSVGLSHNEQFF.

The chain has TRBV30 and TRBJ2-5; D is perhaps TRBD2 (5 bases). This CDR3 is 13 amino acids long. CDR1 is GTSNPN and CDR2 is SVGIG in the germline V gene (reference sequence). V was trimmed by 4 bases and J by 7 bases, leaving 16 bases between them. The CDR3: CAWKRISRGTQYF. CDR3 coding DNA: TGTGCCTGGAAACGAATAAGTCGGGGGACCCAGTACTTC.

The chain carries TRBV20-1 and TRBJ2-1; D ambiguous. CDR3 size: 13 residues. Trimming stripped 3 bases from V and 4 bases from J, with 10 bases between. CDR1 and CDR2 from the germline V gene are DFQATT and SNEGSKA (reference sequence). The CDR3 DNA is TGCAGTGCTAGTGAGGTCCTATACAATGAGCAGTTCTTC. This gives the protein CSASEVLYNEQFF.

The gene calls are TRBV28 and TRBJ2-5; D is perhaps TRBD2 (6 bases). Germline CDR1 reads MDHEN; CDR2 reads SYDVKM. Trimming took off 8 bases at V and 3 bases at J, with 13 bases between the two ends. The CDR3 is made up of 13 amino acids. The CDR3 DNA reads TGTGCCAGCGTATCAGGGACTGAAGAGACCCAGTACTTC. Translated, it gives CASVSGTEETQYF.

The CDR3 protein is CSARDNRDEQYF. DNA of the CDR3: TGCAGTGCTAGAGATAACAGGGACGAGCAGTACTTC. The chain combines TRBV20-1 with TRBJ2-7; the D gene is possibly TRBD1 (6 bases). This CDR3 region has 12 residues. Germline V CDR1 and CDR2: DFQATT, SNEGSKA (reference sequence). V lost 0 bases, J lost 5 bases, and 8 bases lay in between.

This chain links TRBV20-1 with TRBJ1-5; tentative D call: TRBD1 (5 bases). The V end lost 0 bases, the J end lost 4 bases, and 7 bases lay between the germline ends. CDR3 length: 13 amino acids. CDR1 DFQATT and CDR2 SNEGSKA come from the germline V gene (reference sequence). The CDR3 is CSAREGPNQPQHF. CDR3 bases: TGCAGTGCTAGAGAGGGACCAAATCAGCCCCAGCATTTT.

The chain recombines TRBV20-1 with TRBJ2-1, with D possibly matching TRBD2 (7 bases). From germline, CDR1 is DFQATT and CDR2 SNEGSKA (reference sequence). This CDR3 region has 15 residues. V lost 1 base and J 8 bases, leaving 18 bases between the germline ends. The CDR3: CSARGGRGPRHEQFF. CDR3 bases: TGCAGTGCTAGAGGTGGGCGGGGGCCCCGCCATGAGCAGTTCTTC.

This chain uses TRBV4-1 with TRBJ2-5; 7 nucleotides match TRBD2. This CDR3 contains 16 residues. Trimming cost V 4 bases and J 5 bases; bases outside gene matches: 13. Germline values: CDR1 MGHRA, CDR2 YSYEKL. CDR3 sequence reads: CASSPFSFGRMETQYF. CDR3 nucleotide sequence: TGCGCCAGCAGCCCTTTTTCTTTCGGGAGGATGGAGACCCAGTACTTC.

This clonotype has more than one count but fewer than ten. The gene calls are TRBV19 and TRBJ2-2; the D is unclear. Trimming took 4 bases from V and 2 from J, leaving 8 bases between them. Germline assignment: CDR1 LNHDA and CDR2 SQIVND (reference sequence). The CDR3 length is 14 residues. CDR3 nucleotide sequence: TGTGCCAGTAGTAGGACGGCTAACACCGGGGAGCTGTTTTTT. Translation: CASSRTANTGELFF.

The chain couples TRBV6-5 to TRBJ2-7, with 8 bases aligning to TRBD2. Germline V gene lookup returns CDR1 MNHEY and CDR2 SVGAGI. There are 12 residues in the CDR3. J lost 5 bases, V lost 9 bases, and 6 bases had no gene match. The chain's CDR3 is CASRGGLNEQYF. The CDR3 region has the DNA TGTGCCAGTCGGGGGGGCCTGAACGAGCAGTACTTC.